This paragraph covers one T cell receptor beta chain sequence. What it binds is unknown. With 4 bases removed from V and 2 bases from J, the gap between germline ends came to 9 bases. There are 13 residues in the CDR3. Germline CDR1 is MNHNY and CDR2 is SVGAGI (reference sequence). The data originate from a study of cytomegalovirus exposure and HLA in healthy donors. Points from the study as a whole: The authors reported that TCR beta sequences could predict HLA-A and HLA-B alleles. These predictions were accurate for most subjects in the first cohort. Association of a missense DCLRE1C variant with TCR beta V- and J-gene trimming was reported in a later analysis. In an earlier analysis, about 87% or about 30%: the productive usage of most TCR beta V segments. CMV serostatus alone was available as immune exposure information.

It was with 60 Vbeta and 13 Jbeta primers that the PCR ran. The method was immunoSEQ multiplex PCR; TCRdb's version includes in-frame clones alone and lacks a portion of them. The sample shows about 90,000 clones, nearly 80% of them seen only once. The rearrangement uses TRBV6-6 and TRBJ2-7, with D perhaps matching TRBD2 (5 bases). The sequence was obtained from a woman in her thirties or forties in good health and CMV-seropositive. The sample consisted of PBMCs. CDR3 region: CASSWAGTYEQYF. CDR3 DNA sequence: TGTGCCAGCAGTTGGGCCGGGACCTACGAGCAGTACTTC.